This T cell receptor beta chain comes out of a study of cytomegalovirus exposure and HLA in healthy donors. Background on the study: The approximately 120 validation repertoires were reported in a later analysis to have been generated on the same platform as the 666 first-cohort repertoires. Broader study findings: Accounts indicate the classifier identified cytomegalovirus status with strong specificity and sensitivity. Listed as cytomegalovirus-associated were roughly 180 TCR beta chains.

V shed 3 bases, J shed 7 bases, and the junction held 2 bases outside the gene matches. CDR3 size: 15 residues. Germline lookup yields CDR1 SGHRS and CDR2 YFSETQ. The study drew the donors from its roughly 110-subject validation cohort, separate from the roughly 670-subject first cohort. Of note for this clone: Its antigen remains unidentified.

The data were produced by immunoSEQ multiplex PCR, yet TCRdb's version contains in-frame clones alone and is incomplete. The table records around 300,000 clones, roughly 90% of them present only once. The chain combines TRBV5-1 with TRBJ2-2; 14 bases map to TRBD2. Sequenced sample: PBMCs. This clonotype was sampled from a woman between 18 and 29 years old in good health and CMV-seronegative. The CDR3 region has the DNA TGCGCCAGCAGCTGGGGACTAGCGGGAGTCGGGGAGCTGTTTTTT. Translated: CASSWGLAGVGELFF. Full variable domain (remainder filled in from reference TRBV5-1 and TRBJ2-2): KAGVTQTPRYLIKTRGQQVTLSCSPISGHRSVSWYQQTPGQGLQFLFEYFSETQRNKGNFPGRFSGRQFSNSRSEMNVSTLELGDSALYLCASSWGLAGVGELFFGEGSRLTVL.